The 20 T cell receptor beta chains presented below share a single source sample, sequenced in a study of shared clonotypes between healthy human individuals. TCRdb's copy holds only in-frame clones and misses some; the assay was immunoSEQ multiplex PCR. The repertoire consists of 2,500,000 or so clones, with about 90% occurring once and the leading ten covering approximately 0.4%. Sequencing was performed on naive CD4+ T cells from PBMCs. Sample subset: CD45RA+ positively selected. The receptor set was obtained from a man between 18 and 29 years old in good health. Some clones in this sample may be carry-over from other donors' samples.

This chain connects TRBV5-1 to TRBJ2-1, with D perhaps TRBD2 (6 bases). Looked up from germline, CDR1 is SGHRS and CDR2 is YFSETQ. The CDR3 runs to 13 residues. Trimming took off 2 bases at V and 6 bases at J, with 9 bases between the two ends. Written as DNA, the CDR3 is TGCGCCAGCAGCTTACCCGGGGGCAATGAGCAGTTCTTC. Protein: CASSLPGGNEQFF. The whole variable domain, remainder taken from reference TRBV5-1 and TRBJ2-1, is KAGVTQTPRYLIKTRGQQVTLSCSPISGHRSVSWYQQTPGQGLQFLFEYFSETQRNKGNFPGRFSGRQFSNSRSEMNVSTLELGDSALYLCASSLPGGNEQFFGPGTRLTVL.

Written as DNA, the CDR3 is TGTGCCAGCAGCGTAGCCCCGGGAGGGTACAATGAGCAGTTCTTC. Residues: CASSVAPGGYNEQFF. The genes are TRBV9 and TRBJ2-1; 8 nucleotides agree with TRBD2. The CDR3 sequence is 15 residues long. V trimming: 0 bases; J trimming: 4 bases; junction bases outside the gene matches: 3. CDR1 is SGDLS and CDR2 is YYNGEE in the germline V gene.

This chain joins TRBV7-2 and TRBJ2-5; 12 bases fit TRBD2. There are 14 residues in the CDR3. J was trimmed by 10 bases and V by 4 bases; bases with no gene match: 7. Germline values: CDR1 SGHTA, CDR2 FQGNSA. The CDR3 protein is CASSSGTSGSFQYF. Written as DNA, the CDR3 is TGTGCCAGCAGCTCCGGGACTAGCGGGTCCTTCCAGTACTTC.

CDR3 in DNA: TGCGCCAGCAGCCTACCAGGGGTCGGGGTCTCTGGGGCCAACGTCCTGACTTTC. Protein: CASSLPGVGVSGANVLTF. The gene calls are TRBV5-1 and TRBJ2-6, with D possibly matching TRBD1 (6 bases). The CDR3 is made up of 18 amino acids. V was trimmed by 4 bases and J by 0 bases, leaving 17 bases between them. Per germline, CDR1 SGHRS and CDR2 YFSETQ.

This clone showed up just once. Here the CDR3 DNA reads TGTGCCACCTCCGTGACTGGCCTGATCTATGGCTACACCTTC. This sequence encodes CATSVTGLIYGYTF. The chain carries TRBV28 and TRBJ1-2, with no clear D. CDR3 length: 14 amino acids. V lost 10 bases and J lost 4, with 19 bases in between. Germline-derived CDR1 and CDR2 are MDHEN and SYDVKM.

Only one count was recorded for this clone. The CDR3 sequence is CASSQGGQANYGYTF. The CDR3 DNA is TGCGCCAGCAGCCAAGGCGGGCAGGCCAACTATGGCTACACCTTC. The chain is built from TRBV4-3 and TRBJ1-2; no clear D. V was clipped by 1 base and J by 2 bases, with 11 bases between them. Per the germline V gene, CDR1 is LGHNA and CDR2 is YSLEER. The CDR3 is made up of 15 amino acids.

The chain couples TRBV29-1 to TRBJ2-3; tentatively, D is TRBD2 (5 bases). The V gene's germline CDR1 is SQVTM and CDR2 ANQGSEA. The CDR3 covers 12 residues. The V gene lost 1 base and the J gene lost 3 bases, with 5 bases spanning the gap. In DNA form, the CDR3 reads TGCAGCGTTGAAGGGAGGACAGATACGCAGTATTTT. It translates to CSVEGRTDTQYF.

V and J are TRBV11-1 and TRBJ2-5; 11 bases fit TRBD2. The CDR3 is 14 amino acids. In germline, CDR1 is SGHAT, CDR2 FQDESV (reference sequence). V lost 6 bases, J lost 2 bases, and 2 bases stayed unmatched. CDR3 loop: CASRGTSGQETQYF. The CDR3 DNA sequence: TGTGCCAGCAGGGGGACTAGCGGACAAGAGACCCAGTACTTC.

The chain is built from TRBV5-1 and TRBJ2-1, with no clear D. The CDR3 is 12 amino acids. The V end lost 4 bases, the J end lost 11 bases, and 13 bases lay between the germline ends. Germline V gene sequence: CDR1 SGHRS, CDR2 YFSETQ. DNA of the CDR3: TGCGCCAGCAGCGTGGACCGGGTCCAGCAGTTCTTC. Amino acid sequence: CASSVDRVQQFF.

The chain links TRBV5-1 to TRBJ2-7, with 11 nucleotides matching TRBD2. The trim removed 5 bases at V and 5 bases at J, leaving 9 bases unmatched. Germline loops: CDR1 SGHRS, CDR2 YFSETQ. The length of the CDR3 is 15 residues. As DNA, the CDR3 is TGCGCCAGCAGTACCACTAGCGGGAGTCCCCACGAGCAGTACTTC. Residues: CASSTTSGSPHEQYF.

Comment on this clone: The identical CDR3 is also encoded by other nucleotide sequences in the sample. The chain joins TRBV6-5 to TRBJ1-5; D ambiguous. This CDR3 contains 13 residues. Trimming shortened V by 6 bases and J by 7 bases, and 13 bases separated the two germline ends. In germline, CDR1 is MNHEY, CDR2 SVGAGI. The CDR3 here is CASRGGLGQPQHF. In nucleotides, the CDR3 is TGTGCCAGCAGAGGAGGGTTGGGGCAGCCCCAGCATTTT.

V and J are TRBV28 and TRBJ2-3; perhaps TRBD2 as D (5 bases). Looked up from germline, CDR1 is MDHEN and CDR2 is SYDVKM. The CDR3 has 14 residues. The V end lost 6 bases, the J end lost 0 bases, and 10 bases lay between the germline ends. In nucleotides, the CDR3 is TGTGCCAGCAGCCATAGCGCCAGCACAGATACGCAGTATTTT. This translates into CASSHSASTDTQYF.

The chain carries TRBV18 and TRBJ2-1; 13 bases are a match to TRBD2. CDR1 KGHSH and CDR2 LQKENI come from the germline V gene. Germline trimming cut 5 bases from V and 2 bases from J; bases unmatched to any gene: 12. The length of the CDR3 is 19 residues. The CDR3 DNA is TGTGCCAGCTCAGGACTAGCGGGAGAGCCCGGAAGCCCCTACAATGAGCAGTTCTTC. Its protein product is CASSGLAGEPGSPYNEQFF.

This rearrangement joins TRBV4-3 to TRBJ2-2, with D possibly being TRBD2 (6 bases). This CDR3 region has 17 residues. V was clipped by 1 base and J by 4 bases, with 16 bases between them. Germline V CDR1 and CDR2: LGHNA, YSLEER. CDR3 residues: CASSQVRGTDFTGELFF. DNA for the CDR3: TGCGCCAGCAGCCAAGTCCGAGGGACTGACTTCACCGGGGAGCTGTTTTTT.

This clone turned up a few times. The same CDR3 also results from other DNA sequences found in this sample. The genes are TRBV9 and TRBJ2-5; 7 positions match TRBD1. The CDR3 loop spans 13 amino acids. V lost 1 base, J lost 4 bases, and 1 base stayed unmatched. Germline V CDR1 and CDR2: SGDLS, YYNGEE. In nucleotides, the CDR3 is TGTGCCAGCAGCGTACGACAGGGAGAGACCCAGTACTTC. This sequence encodes CASSVRQGETQYF.

The count of this clone is one. The V call is TRBV7-7, the J call TRBJ1-1; TRBD1 is a possible D gene (5 bases). CDR3 length equals 16 residues. Germline V gene data show CDR1 as SSHAT and CDR2 as FNYEAQ (reference sequence). Deletions cut 4 bases from V and 5 bases from J, with 20 bases between. The CDR3 region is CASSSQPGREGTEAFF. As DNA, the CDR3 is TGTGCCAGCAGCTCACAACCCGGAAGGGAGGGGACTGAAGCTTTCTTT. Supplemented by reference TRBV7-7 and TRBJ1-1, the full variable domain reads GAGVSQSPRYKVTKRGQDVTLRCDPISSHATLYWYQQALGQGPEFLTYFNYEAQPDKSGLPSDRFSAERPEGSISTLTIQRTEQRDSAMYRCASSSQPGREGTEAFFGQGTRLTVV.

This chain links TRBV19 with TRBJ1-5; D ambiguous. Germline values: CDR1 LNHDA, CDR2 SQIVND (reference sequence). The CDR3 has 16 amino acids. V lost 3 bases and J 0 bases, leaving 12 bases between the germline ends. Here the CDR3 reads CASSMHGADSNQPQHF. The CDR3 nucleotides read TGTGCCAGTAGTATGCACGGAGCGGATAGCAATCAGCCCCAGCATTTT.

J is TRBJ2-1 and V is TRBV28; the D call may be TRBD1 or TRBD2 (5 bases each). Germline-derived CDR1 and CDR2 are MDHEN and SYDVKM. The CDR3 is 17 amino acids. Trimming took 6 bases from V and 6 from J, leaving 24 bases between them. CDR3 nucleotide sequence: TGTGCCAGCAGGTCGGCCCTCATCCGGGACCACGCCAATGAGCAGTTCTTC. Residues: CASRSALIRDHANEQFF.

The CDR3, as DNA: TGTGCCAGCAGCCCTCGACAGGGCGCGAAGGGGGATGAGCAGTTCTTC. Its translation is CASSPRQGAKGDEQFF. The chain links TRBV13 to TRBJ2-1, with TRBD1 matching 7 bases. V gave up 5 bases and J gave up 8 bases; unmatched junction bases: 15. The CDR3 contains 16 residues. CDR1 and CDR2 from the germline V gene are PRHDT and FYEKMQ (reference sequence).

The chain carries TRBV15 and TRBJ2-3, with D possibly being TRBD1 (5 bases). Germline V gene lookup returns CDR1 LNHNV and CDR2 YYDKDF (reference sequence). V dropped 3 bases and J dropped 3 bases, with 16 bases sitting between them. The CDR3 is 16 residues long. The CDR3 DNA follows: TGTGCCACCAGCAGTGTAGCAGGGTTAGGAACAGATACGCAGTATTTT. Translated, it gives CATSSVAGLGTDTQYF.